Listed here are 17 T cell receptor beta chains from one sample, sequenced in a study of cytomegalovirus exposure and HLA in healthy donors. PCR was performed using 60 Vbeta and 13 Jbeta primers. Method: immunoSEQ multiplex PCR; TCRdb's copy keeps in-frame clones and lacks some. Its listing shows roughly 120,000 clones. The material sequenced was PBMCs. The receptor set was obtained from a man between 25 and 39 years old in good health and CMV-seronegative.

The gene calls are TRBV18 and TRBJ2-7; 7 positions agree with TRBD2. V shed 0 bases, J shed 0 bases, and the junction held 8 bases outside the gene matches. CDR1 is KGHSH and CDR2 is LQKENI in the germline V gene. This CDR3 contains 17 residues. Written as DNA, the CDR3 is TGTGCCAGCTCACCACCGACTTCTAGCGGTAACTCCTACGAGCAGTACTTC. This translates into CASSPPTSSGNSYEQYF.

The chain links TRBV29-1 to TRBJ1-3; weak D call: TRBD1 (6 bases). The CDR3 length is 14 residues. V dropped 6 bases and J dropped 2 bases, with 14 bases sitting between them. The V gene's germline CDR1 is SQVTM and CDR2 ANQGSEA. The CDR3 loop is CSVVTGMAGNTIYF. CDR3 DNA: TGCAGCGTAGTTACAGGGATGGCTGGAAACACCATATATTTT.

The rearrangement joins TRBV5-6 to TRBJ2-4; 7 bases are a match to TRBD2. The length of the CDR3 is 13 residues. The J segment lost 14 bases and the V segment lost 4 bases, leaving 12 bases of the junction unmatched. Germline V gene data show CDR1 as SGHDT and CDR2 as YYEEEE. As DNA, the CDR3 is TGTGCCAGCAGCCTTGGGGGGGGGATTGAAAAGTACTTC. Protein product: CASSLGGGIEKYF.

This sequence joins TRBV6-5 and TRBJ2-3; 11 bases align to TRBD2. Germline V lookup: CDR1 MNHEY, CDR2 SVGAGI. This CDR3 has 16 residues. Trimming removed 4 bases from V and 0 bases from J; junction bases left unmatched: 3. The CDR3 here is CASSSGTSGSTDTQYF. For the CDR3, the DNA is TGTGCCAGCAGTTCCGGGACTAGCGGTAGCACAGATACGCAGTATTTT.

V and J are TRBV5-6 and TRBJ1-3; D not certain. CDR1 and CDR2 from the germline V gene are SGHDT and YYEEEE. V dropped 0 bases and J dropped 4 bases, with 8 bases sitting between them. This CDR3 spans 14 amino acids. The CDR3 bases are TGTGCCAGCAGCTTGGCGGGGTCCGGAAACACCATATATTTT. It encodes CASSLAGSGNTIYF.

This chain connects TRBV27 to TRBJ2-2; 10 bases line up with TRBD1. J lost 7 bases, V lost 6 bases, and 14 bases had no gene match. Germline assignment: CDR1 MNHEY and CDR2 SMNVEV (reference sequence). The CDR3 length is 17 residues. The CDR3 sequence: CASSPRGQGFRGGELFF. The CDR3 nucleotides are TGTGCCAGCAGCCCCAGGGGACAGGGGTTTCGGGGCGGGGAGCTGTTTTTT.

V is TRBV7-8 and J is TRBJ2-3; D not resolved. This CDR3 comprises 10 residues. CDR1 is SGHVS, CDR2 FQNEAQ, per germline. Trimming cost V 7 bases and J 6 bases, with 5 bases left between them. CDR3 nucleotides: TGTGCCAGCACCACTGATACGCAGTATTTT. Translation gives CASTTDTQYF.

V and J are TRBV5-1 and TRBJ1-1, with TRBD1 matching over 7 bases. The CDR3 sequence is 14 residues long. The J segment lost 0 bases and the V segment lost 4 bases, leaving 3 bases of the junction unmatched. The germline gives CDR1 SGHRS, CDR2 YFSETQ. CDR3 sequence: CASSPGTVNTEAFF. The CDR3 DNA follows: TGCGCCAGCAGCCCCGGGACAGTGAACACTGAAGCTTTCTTT.

The genes are TRBV28 and TRBJ1-5; weak D call: TRBD1 (6 bases). V lost 8 bases to trimming and J lost 7 bases, with 18 bases between them. This CDR3 has 14 residues. CDR1 and CDR2 from the germline V gene are MDHEN and SYDVKM. Written as DNA, the CDR3 is TGTGCCAGCTTCAAGGGGGACACCAACCAGCCCCAGCATTTT. Amino acids: CASFKGDTNQPQHF.

The chain recombines TRBV2 with TRBJ2-1, with TRBD1 matching 7 bases. V lost 7 bases, J lost 6 bases, and 12 bases stayed unmatched. Germline-derived CDR1 and CDR2 are SNHLY and FYNNEI. This CDR3 is 15 amino acids long. The chain's CDR3 is CASTTHRDSFNEQFF. Here the CDR3 DNA reads TGTGCCAGCACCACGCACCGGGACAGCTTCAATGAGCAGTTCTTC. Together with reference TRBV2 and TRBJ2-1, the CDR3 gives the full variable domain: EPEVTQTPSHQVTQMGQEVILRCVPISNHLYFYWYRQILGQKVEFLVSFYNNEISEKSEIFDDQFSVERPDGSNFTLKIRSTKLEDSAMYFCASTTHRDSFNEQFFGPGTRLTVL.

The chain links TRBV27 to TRBJ1-2; D ambiguous. Germline-derived CDR1 and CDR2 are MNHEY and SMNVEV (reference sequence). CDR3 length: 12 amino acids. Trimming left V 5 bases short and J 6 bases short, with 10 bases between. The DNA of the CDR3 is TGTGCCAGCAGTAACAGTGAAAATGGCTACACCTTC. Encoded protein: CASSNSENGYTF.

The chain recombines TRBV30 with TRBJ2-3; TRBD2 aligns across 12 bases. The CDR3 length is 14 residues. Germline assignment: CDR1 GTSNPN and CDR2 SVGIG (reference sequence). V lost 5 bases and J lost 4; bases outside the gene matches: 4. CDR3 sequence reads: CAWSGLAGSDTQYF. The CDR3 region has the DNA TGTGCCTGGTCCGGACTAGCGGGATCAGATACGCAGTATTTT.

This sequence joins TRBV29-1 and TRBJ2-1, with D possibly TRBD2 on 7 matching bases. Germline loops: CDR1 SQVTM, CDR2 ANQGSEA. The CDR3 contains 15 residues. Trimming removed 4 bases at V and 0 bases at J, with 13 bases between. The CDR3: CSVGEGGSSYNEQFF. CDR3 DNA sequence: TGCAGCGTTGGGGAGGGGGGGAGCTCCTACAATGAGCAGTTCTTC.

This chain uses TRBV23-1 with TRBJ2-5, with D possibly matching TRBD1 (5 bases). TRBV23-1 is reported as an ORF; its role is uncertain. Trimming shortened V by 0 bases and J by 2 bases, and 16 bases separated the two germline ends. The CDR3 is 17 amino acids. CDR3 residues: CASSQSYIWTIQETQYF. CDR3 in DNA: TGCGCCAGCAGTCAATCGTATATTTGGACAATTCAAGAGACCCAGTACTTC.

The chain carries TRBV19 and TRBJ1-5, with D possibly being TRBD1 (5 bases). Per germline, CDR1 LNHDA and CDR2 SQIVND (reference sequence). V was cut by 6 bases and J by 0 bases, with 15 bases left in between. The CDR3 is 16 residues long. In DNA, the CDR3 is TGTGCCAGTAGGACGGGAGGGGCCTATAGCAATCAGCCCCAGCATTTT. Residues: CASRTGGAYSNQPQHF.

This rearrangement joins TRBV4-2 to TRBJ2-7; 9 bases fit TRBD2. From germline, CDR1 is LGHNA and CDR2 YNFKEQ. After removal of 0 bases from V and 2 bases from J, the junction contained 5 bases not matched to a gene. This CDR3 has 16 amino acids. The CDR3 sequence is CASSQDPAGGAYEQYF. The CDR3 DNA sequence: TGTGCCAGCAGCCAAGATCCGGCGGGGGGGGCCTACGAGCAGTACTTC.

The chain combines TRBV27 with TRBJ2-7; 8 nucleotides match TRBD2. This CDR3 contains 16 residues. Trimming took 2 bases from V and 3 from J; bases not matched to a gene: 9. Germline assignment: CDR1 MNHEY and CDR2 SMNVEV (reference sequence). In DNA, the CDR3 is TGTGCCAGCAGTTTACGTGGGCTAGCGGGTTACTACGAGCAGTACTTC. This sequence encodes CASSLRGLAGYYEQYF.